This T cell receptor beta chain was sequenced in a study of blood T cell repertoires in COVID-19. As for this clone: The junction does not match germline at one end; this may be a read error.

The repertoire was sequenced with immunoSEQ multiplex PCR; TCRdb's copy has only in-frame clones and lacks some. The repertoire consists of roughly 240,000 clones, with around 85% occurring once and the leading ten covering about 3%. Germline CDR1 is DFQATT and CDR2 is SNEGSKA (reference sequence). CDR3 size: 10 residues. This rearrangement joins TRBV20-1 to TRBJ2-1; 8 nucleotides agree with TRBD2. What was sequenced was peripheral blood. This receptor was taken from a woman aged 25 to 39 who had recovered from COVID-19. Here the CDR3 DNA reads TGCAGTGCTTTGGCGGGGGGCCATATCTTC. Amino acids: CSALAGGHIF.